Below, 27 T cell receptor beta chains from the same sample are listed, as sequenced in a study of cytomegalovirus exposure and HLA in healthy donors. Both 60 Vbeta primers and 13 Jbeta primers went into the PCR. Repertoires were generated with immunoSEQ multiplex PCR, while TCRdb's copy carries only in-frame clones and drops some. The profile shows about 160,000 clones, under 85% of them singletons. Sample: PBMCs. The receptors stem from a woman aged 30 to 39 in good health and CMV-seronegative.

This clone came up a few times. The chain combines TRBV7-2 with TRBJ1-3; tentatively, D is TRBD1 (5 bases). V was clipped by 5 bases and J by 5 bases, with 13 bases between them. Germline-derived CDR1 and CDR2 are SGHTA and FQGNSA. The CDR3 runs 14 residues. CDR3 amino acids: CASSHTDSRNTIYF. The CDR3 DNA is TGTGCCAGCAGCCATACCGACAGCCGAAACACCATATATTTT.

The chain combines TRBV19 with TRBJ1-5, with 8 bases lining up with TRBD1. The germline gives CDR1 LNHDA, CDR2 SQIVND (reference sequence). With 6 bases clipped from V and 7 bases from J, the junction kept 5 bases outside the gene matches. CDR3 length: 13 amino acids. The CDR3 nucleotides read TGTGCCAGTAGCCTGGACAGGGTCCAGCCCCAGCATTTT. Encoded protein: CASSLDRVQPQHF.

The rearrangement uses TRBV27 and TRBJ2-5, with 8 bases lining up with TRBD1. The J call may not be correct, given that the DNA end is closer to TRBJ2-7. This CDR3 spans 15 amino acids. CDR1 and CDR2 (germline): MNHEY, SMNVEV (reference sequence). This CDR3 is CASSPKGQDIDEQYF. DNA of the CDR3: TGTGCCAGCAGTCCCAAGGGACAGGACATCGACGAGCAGTACTTC.

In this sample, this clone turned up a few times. CDR3 nucleotide sequence: TGCGCCAGCAGCTTGACAGGGGAGACTGAAGCTTTCTTT. Its translation: CASSLTGETEAFF. The V gene is TRBV5-1, the J gene TRBJ1-1, with 7 bases identical to TRBD1. Germline CDR1 reads SGHRS; CDR2 reads YFSETQ. The V gene end was trimmed by 1 base and the J gene end by 5 bases; junction bases not matched to a gene: 2. The CDR3 has 13 amino acids.

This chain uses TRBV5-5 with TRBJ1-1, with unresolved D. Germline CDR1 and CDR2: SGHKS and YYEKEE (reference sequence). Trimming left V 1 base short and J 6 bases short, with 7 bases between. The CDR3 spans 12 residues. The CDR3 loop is CASSLLSAEAFF. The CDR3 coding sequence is TGTGCCAGCAGCTTGCTATCCGCTGAAGCTTTCTTT.

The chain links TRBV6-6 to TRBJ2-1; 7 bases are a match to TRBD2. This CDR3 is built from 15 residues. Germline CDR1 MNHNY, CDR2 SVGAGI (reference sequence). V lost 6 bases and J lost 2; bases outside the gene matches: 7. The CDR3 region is CASRNKGTTYNEQFF. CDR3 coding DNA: TGTGCCAGCAGGAACAAGGGGACTACCTACAATGAGCAGTTCTTC.

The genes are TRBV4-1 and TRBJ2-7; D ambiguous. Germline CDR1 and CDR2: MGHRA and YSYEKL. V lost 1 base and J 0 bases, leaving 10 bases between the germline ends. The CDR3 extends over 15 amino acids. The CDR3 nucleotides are TGCGCCAGCAGCCAAGCGCCGGAGAGCTCCTACGAGCAGTACTTC. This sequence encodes CASSQAPESSYEQYF.

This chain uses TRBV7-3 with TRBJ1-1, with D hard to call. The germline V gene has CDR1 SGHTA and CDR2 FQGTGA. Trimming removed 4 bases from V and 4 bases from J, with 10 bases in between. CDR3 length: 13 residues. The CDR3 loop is CASSWTRGTEAFF. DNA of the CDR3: TGTGCCAGCAGCTGGACTCGTGGCACTGAAGCTTTCTTT.

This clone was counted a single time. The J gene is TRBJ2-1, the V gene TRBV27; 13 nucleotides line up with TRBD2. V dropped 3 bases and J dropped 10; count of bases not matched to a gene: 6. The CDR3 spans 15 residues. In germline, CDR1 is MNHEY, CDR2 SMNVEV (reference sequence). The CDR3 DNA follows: TGTGCCAGCAGTTTGTACCCGGGACTAGCGGGGGAGCAGTTCTTC. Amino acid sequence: CASSLYPGLAGEQFF.

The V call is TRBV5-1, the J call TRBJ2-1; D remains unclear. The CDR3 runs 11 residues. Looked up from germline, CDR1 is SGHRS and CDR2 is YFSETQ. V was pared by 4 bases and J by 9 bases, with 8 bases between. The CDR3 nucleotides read TGCGCCAGCAGCGACTTGAGTGAGCAGTTCTTC. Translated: CASSDLSEQFF.

The CDR3 region is CASSPDRGVGTEAFF. CDR3 DNA sequence: TGCGCCAGCAGCCCCGACAGGGGGGTGGGCACTGAAGCTTTCTTT. The V gene is TRBV5-1, the J gene TRBJ1-1, with 9 nucleotides matching TRBD1. The V gene end was trimmed by 4 bases and the J gene end by 4 bases; junction bases not matched to a gene: 8. Germline values: CDR1 SGHRS, CDR2 YFSETQ. The CDR3 totals 15 residues.

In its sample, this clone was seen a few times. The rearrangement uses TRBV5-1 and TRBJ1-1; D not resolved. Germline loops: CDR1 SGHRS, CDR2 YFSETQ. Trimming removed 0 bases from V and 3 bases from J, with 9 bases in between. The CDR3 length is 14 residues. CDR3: CASSLVAEDTEAFF. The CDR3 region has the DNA TGCGCCAGCAGCTTGGTGGCAGAAGACACTGAAGCTTTCTTT.

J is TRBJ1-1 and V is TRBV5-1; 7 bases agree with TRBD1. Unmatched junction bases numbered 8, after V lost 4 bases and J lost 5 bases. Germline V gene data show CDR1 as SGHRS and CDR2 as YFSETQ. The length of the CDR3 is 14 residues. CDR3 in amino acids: CASSPPRGATEAFF. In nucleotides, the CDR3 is TGCGCCAGCAGCCCGCCCAGGGGGGCTACTGAAGCTTTCTTT.

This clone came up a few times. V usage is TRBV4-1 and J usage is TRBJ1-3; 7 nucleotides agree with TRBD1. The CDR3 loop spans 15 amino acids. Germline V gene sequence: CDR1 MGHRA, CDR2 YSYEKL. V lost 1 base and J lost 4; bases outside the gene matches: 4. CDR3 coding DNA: TGCGCCAGCAGCCAAGTCAGGGGGTTCGGAAACACCATATATTTT. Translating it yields CASSQVRGFGNTIYF.

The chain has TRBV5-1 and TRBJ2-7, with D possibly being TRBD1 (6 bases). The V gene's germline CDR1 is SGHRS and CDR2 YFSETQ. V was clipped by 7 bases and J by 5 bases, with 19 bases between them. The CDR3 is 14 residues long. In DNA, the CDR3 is TGCGCCAGCGGGGCAGGGGTGTTAAGGGACGAGCAGTACTTC. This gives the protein CASGAGVLRDEQYF.

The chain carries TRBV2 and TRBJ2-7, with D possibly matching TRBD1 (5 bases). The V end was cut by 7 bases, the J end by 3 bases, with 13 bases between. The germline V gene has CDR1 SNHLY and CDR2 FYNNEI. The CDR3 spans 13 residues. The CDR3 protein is CASTLDRYYEQYF. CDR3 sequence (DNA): TGTGCCAGCACTTTAGACAGATACTACGAGCAGTACTTC.

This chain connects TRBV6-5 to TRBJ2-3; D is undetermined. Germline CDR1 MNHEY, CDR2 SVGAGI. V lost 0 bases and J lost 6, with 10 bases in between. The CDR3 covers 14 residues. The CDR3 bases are TGTGCCAGCAGTTACTCCTACAGTTCCGATACGCAGTATTTT. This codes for CASSYSYSSDTQYF.

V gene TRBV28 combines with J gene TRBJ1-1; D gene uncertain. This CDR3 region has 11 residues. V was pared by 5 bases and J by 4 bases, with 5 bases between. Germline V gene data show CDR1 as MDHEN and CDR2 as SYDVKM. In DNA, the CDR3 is TGTGCCAGCAGTACGAGCACTGAAGCTTTCTTT. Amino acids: CASSTSTEAFF.

CDR3 sequence reads: CASREIESAGYTF. CDR3 DNA sequence: TGTGCCAGCAGGGAAATCGAGTCCGCGGGCTACACCTTC. The chain carries TRBV25-1 and TRBJ1-2; D is ambiguous. CDR3 size: 13 residues. Germline V gene data show CDR1 as MGHDK and CDR2 as SYGVNS. V gave up 6 bases and J gave up 8 bases, with 16 bases separating them.

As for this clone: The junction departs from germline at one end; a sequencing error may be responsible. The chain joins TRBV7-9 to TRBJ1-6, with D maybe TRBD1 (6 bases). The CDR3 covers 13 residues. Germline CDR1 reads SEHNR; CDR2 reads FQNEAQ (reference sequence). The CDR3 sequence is CSSSWTDRPPLHF. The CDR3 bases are TGTTCCAGCAGCTGGACGGACAGACCACCCCTCCACTTT. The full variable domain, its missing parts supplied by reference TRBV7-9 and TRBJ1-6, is DTGVSQNPRHKITKRGQNVTFRCDPISEHNRLYWYRQTLGQGPEFLTYFQNEAQLEKSRLLSDRFSAERPKGSFSTLEIQRTEQGDSAMYLCSSSWTDRPPLHFGNGTRLTVT.

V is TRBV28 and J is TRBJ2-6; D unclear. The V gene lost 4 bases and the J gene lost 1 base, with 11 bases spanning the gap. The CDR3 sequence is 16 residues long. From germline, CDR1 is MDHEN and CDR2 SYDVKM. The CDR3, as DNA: TGTGCCAGCAGTTCTACAGCTATATCTGGGGCCAACGTCCTGACTTTC. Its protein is CASSSTAISGANVLTF.

This CDR3 reads CASSLGDRGRRDEQYF. The CDR3 coding sequence is TGTGCCAGCAGCTTGGGAGACAGGGGGCGCAGGGACGAGCAGTACTTC. The chain links TRBV5-5 to TRBJ2-7, with TRBD1 identical over 10 bases. Germline CDR1 reads SGHKS; CDR2 reads YYEKEE (reference sequence). The ends lost 0 bases at V and 5 bases at J; junction bases unmatched: 8. This CDR3 is 16 amino acids long. Combining the CDR3 with reference TRBV5-5 and TRBJ2-7 gives the whole variable domain DAGVTQSPTHLIKTRGQQVTLRCSPISGHKSVSWYQQVLGQGPQFIFQYYEKEERGRGNFPDRFSARQFPNYSSELNVNALLLGDSALYLCASSLGDRGRRDEQYFGPGTRLTVT.

This chain's CDR3 is CASSGQGYEQYF. CDR3 in DNA: TGTGCCAGCAGTGGACAGGGCTACGAGCAGTACTTC. The V gene is TRBV6-5, the J gene TRBJ2-7; TRBD1 matches 8 bases. The germline gives CDR1 MNHEY, CDR2 SVGAGI. V trimming: 5 bases; J trimming: 3 bases; junction bases outside the gene matches: 0. CDR3 size: 12 residues.

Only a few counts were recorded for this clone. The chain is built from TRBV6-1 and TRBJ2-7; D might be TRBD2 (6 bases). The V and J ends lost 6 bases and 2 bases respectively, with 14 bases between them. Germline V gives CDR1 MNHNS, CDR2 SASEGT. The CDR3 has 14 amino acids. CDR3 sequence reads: CASRGTPQTYEQYF. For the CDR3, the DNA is TGTGCCAGCAGGGGGACTCCTCAAACCTACGAGCAGTACTTC.

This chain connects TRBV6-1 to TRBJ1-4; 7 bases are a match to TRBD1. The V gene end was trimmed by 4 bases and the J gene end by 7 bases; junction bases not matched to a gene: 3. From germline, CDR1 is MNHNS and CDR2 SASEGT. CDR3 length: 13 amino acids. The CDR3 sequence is CASSGQGSEKLFF. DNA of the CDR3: TGTGCCAGCAGTGGACAGGGCAGTGAAAAACTGTTTTTT.

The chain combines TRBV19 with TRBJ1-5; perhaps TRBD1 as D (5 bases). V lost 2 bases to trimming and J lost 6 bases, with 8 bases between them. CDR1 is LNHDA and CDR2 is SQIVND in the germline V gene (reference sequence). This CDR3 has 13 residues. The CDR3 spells CASSIQGGQPQHF. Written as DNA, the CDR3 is TGTGCCAGTAGTATACAGGGAGGTCAGCCCCAGCATTTT.

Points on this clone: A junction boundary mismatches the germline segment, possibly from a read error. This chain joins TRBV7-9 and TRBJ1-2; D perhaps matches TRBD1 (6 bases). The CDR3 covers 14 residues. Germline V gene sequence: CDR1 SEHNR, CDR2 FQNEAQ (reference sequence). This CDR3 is CSSSLGQSNYGYTF. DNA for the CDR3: TGTTCCAGCAGCTTAGGACAGTCTAACTATGGCTACACCTTC.